These 11 T cell receptor beta chains were all obtained from the same sample, sequenced in a study of radiotherapy plus CTLA-4 blockade in lung cancer. Using immunoSEQ multiplex PCR, the repertoire was profiled, and TCRdb retains in-frame clones only, with some absent. The repertoire includes about 100,000 clones, about four fifths of them detected once, and 0.65% to 0.9% sits in the top ten. The material sequenced was peripheral blood, taken from a patient treated with radiotherapy plus ipilimumab. The receptors were sampled from a human donor with non-small cell lung cancer who had stable disease on radiotherapy plus ipilimumab.

This chain connects TRBV12-5 to TRBJ2-1, with D hard to call. The CDR3 contains 14 residues. Germline V gene data show CDR1 as LGHNT and CDR2 as FRNRAP. Deletions cut 5 bases from V and 4 bases from J, with 12 bases between. In DNA form, the CDR3 reads TGTGCTAGTGGTCCTCGAGACGGTTACAATGAGCAGTTCTTC. It yields the protein CASGPRDGYNEQFF.

V is TRBV7-2 and J is TRBJ2-7; 7 bases align to TRBD1. The CDR3 loop spans 15 amino acids. Germline assignment: CDR1 SGHTA and CDR2 FQGNSA. Trimming at V came to 1 base and at J to 5 bases, leaving 8 bases not matched to a gene. This CDR3 is CASSLDWQGVHEQYF. Written as DNA, the CDR3 is TGTGCCAGCAGCTTAGATTGGCAGGGGGTCCACGAGCAGTACTTC.

The V and J genes are TRBV6-5 and TRBJ1-4; weak D call: TRBD1 (5 bases). V was trimmed by 0 bases and J by 8 bases, leaving 13 bases between them. CDR1 is MNHEY and CDR2 is SVGAGI in the germline V gene. The CDR3 has 15 residues. The CDR3: CASSYSDGGGEKLFF. CDR3 DNA: TGTGCCAGCAGTTACTCGGACGGCGGGGGAGAAAAACTGTTTTTT.

J is TRBJ1-5 and V is TRBV6-1; unclear D gene. This CDR3 comprises 14 residues. V was shortened by 5 bases and J by 1 base, with 9 bases between the two germline ends. Germline-derived CDR1 and CDR2 are MNHNS and SASEGT. The CDR3 DNA sequence: TGTGCCAGCAGTCGACGGAGCAGCAATCAGCCCCAGCATTTT. Its translation: CASSRRSSNQPQHF.

The V gene is TRBV18, the J gene TRBJ2-5, with 8 positions matching TRBD1. V lost 8 bases and J lost 2; bases outside the gene matches: 4. The CDR3 runs to 13 residues. Germline V gene data show CDR1 as KGHSH and CDR2 as LQKENI. In DNA form, the CDR3 reads TGTGCCAGCGCGGGACAGGTGCAAGAGACCCAGTACTTC. It translates to CASAGQVQETQYF.

The V gene is TRBV20-1, the J gene TRBJ2-5; D gene unclear. The last part of the DNA fits TRBJ2-7 better; the J call may be wrong. This CDR3 region has 11 residues. From germline, CDR1 is DFQATT and CDR2 SNEGSKA (reference sequence). CDR3 DNA: TGCAGTGCTATTGAGGATTCCGAGCAGTACTTC. Translation: CSAIEDSEQYF.

V is TRBV6-5 and J is TRBJ1-1, with TRBD1 matching over 8 bases. Per germline, CDR1 MNHEY and CDR2 SVGAGI. V shed 2 bases, J shed 6 bases, and the junction held 8 bases outside the gene matches. The CDR3 loop spans 15 amino acids. The CDR3 DNA sequence: TGTGCCAGCAGTTACGTCGGGACAGGTGTTGCTGAAGCTTTCTTT. Translated, it gives CASSYVGTGVAEAFF.

The chain combines TRBV7-9 with TRBJ2-5; D not certain. V lost 5 bases, J lost 2 bases, and 9 bases lay in between. CDR1 is SEHNR and CDR2 is FQNEAQ in the germline V gene (reference sequence). The CDR3 contains 13 residues. Here the CDR3 DNA reads TGTGCCAGCAGCCCCCAGGTTCAAGAGACCCAGTACTTC. Translated, it gives CASSPQVQETQYF.

V usage is TRBV5-1 and J usage is TRBJ2-1; the D call may be TRBD1 or TRBD2 (6 bases each). V was cut by 0 bases and J by 6 bases, with 16 bases left in between. The germline gives CDR1 SGHRS, CDR2 YFSETQ. This CDR3 contains 16 residues. The CDR3 is CASSLAGGTGSNEQFF. The CDR3 nucleotides are TGCGCCAGCAGCTTGGCCGGGGGAACAGGGAGCAATGAGCAGTTCTTC.

This chain uses TRBV28 with TRBJ1-1; D not certain. This CDR3 is 14 amino acids long. Trimming stripped 3 bases from V and 4 bases from J, with 12 bases between. Germline V gives CDR1 MDHEN, CDR2 SYDVKM. CDR3 DNA sequence: TGTGCCAGCAGTTTCCCGGCAGGTCTCACTGAAGCTTTCTTT. It yields the protein CASSFPAGLTEAFF.

The chain carries TRBV11-3 and TRBJ2-5; TRBD1 or TRBD2 may be the D gene (5 bases each). The CDR3 is 13 residues long. Germline CDR1 and CDR2: SGHNT and YENEEA. V dropped 1 base and J dropped 3 bases, with 6 bases sitting between them. In nucleotides, the CDR3 is TGTGCCAGCAGCTTAGTGGGGGAAGAGACCCAGTACTTC. This translates into CASSLVGEETQYF.